These 21 T cell receptor beta chains share one sample of origin, sequenced in a study of cytomegalovirus exposure and HLA in healthy donors. With 60 Vbeta and 13 Jbeta primers, the PCR was carried out. The method was immunoSEQ multiplex PCR; TCRdb's version includes in-frame clones alone and lacks a portion of them. The sample records around 180,000 clones, roughly 74% being singletons. Specimen: PBMCs. All receptors come from a woman aged 25-40 years in good health and CMV-seropositive.

This clone was counted once. CDR3 DNA sequence: TGTGCCAGCAGCTTAGCTCCGGCGGTCTATGGCTACACCTTC. This translates into CASSLAPAVYGYTF. The chain joins TRBV7-2 to TRBJ1-2; D unresolved. The germline CDR1 and CDR2 sequences are SGHTA and FQGNSA. V was clipped by 0 bases and J by 4 bases, with 9 bases between them. This CDR3 region has 14 residues.

J is TRBJ1-5 and V is TRBV4-1; tentatively, D is TRBD1 (5 bases). V dropped 4 bases and J dropped 6 bases, with 16 bases sitting between them. There are 15 residues in the CDR3. Germline V CDR1 and CDR2: MGHRA, YSYEKL. The CDR3 sequence is CASSPIRGGGQPQHF. The CDR3 DNA reads TGCGCCAGCAGCCCTATAAGGGGTGGCGGTCAGCCCCAGCATTTT.

CDR3 DNA sequence: TGTGCCAGCAGTAGGAGTTCGGGACAGGGCACCTCCGGGGCCAACGTCCTGACTTTC. Translating it yields CASSRSSGQGTSGANVLTF. The chain carries TRBV2 and TRBJ2-6; 9 nucleotides align to TRBD1. The germline V gene has CDR1 SNHLY and CDR2 FYNNEI. Trimming took 5 bases from V and 4 from J; bases not matched to a gene: 15. This CDR3 has 19 residues.

The gene calls are TRBV15 and TRBJ2-3; 10 bases align to TRBD1. Germline V CDR1 and CDR2: LNHNV, YYDKDF (reference sequence). CDR3 length: 14 residues. V trimming: 5 bases; J trimming: 5 bases; junction bases outside the gene matches: 4. CDR3 loop: CATSGGQGRDTQYF. The CDR3 DNA sequence: TGTGCCACCAGCGGGGGACAGGGGAGAGATACGCAGTATTTT.

V gene TRBV6-5 combines with J gene TRBJ1-6; 8 positions match TRBD1. Germline-derived CDR1 and CDR2 are MNHEY and SVGAGI. The CDR3 totals 14 residues. V shed 4 bases, J shed 10 bases, and the junction held 6 bases outside the gene matches. The CDR3 DNA reads as TGTGCCAGCAGTTCAGGGGGCGTGCCCTCACCCCTCCACTTT. It encodes CASSSGGVPSPLHF.

This chain links TRBV28 with TRBJ1-2; D uncertain. V lost 5 bases to trimming and J lost 3 bases, with 10 bases between them. The CDR3 is 13 residues long. Germline V lookup: CDR1 MDHEN, CDR2 SYDVKM. The CDR3 DNA sequence: TGTGCCAGCAGTGTATCAACGGACTATGGCTACACCTTC. Its translation is CASSVSTDYGYTF.

The rearrangement joins TRBV5-1 to TRBJ1-1; 8 bases map to TRBD1. Germline V gene sequence: CDR1 SGHRS, CDR2 YFSETQ. This CDR3 region has 15 residues. V was clipped by 3 bases and J by 4 bases; unmatched bases: 8. CDR3 DNA sequence: TGCGCCAGCAGCTCGACCAGGGGGCTTGGCACTGAAGCTTTCTTT. The encoded protein is CASSSTRGLGTEAFF.

This clone was seen only once. The chain combines TRBV6-5 with TRBJ1-1; no clear D. CDR3 length: 13 amino acids. Between the trimmed V and J ends, which lost 3 bases and 3 bases, there was a span of 8 bases. CDR1 MNHEY and CDR2 SVGAGI come from the germline V gene. CDR3 coding DNA: TGTGCCAGCAGTTATATGAGATACACTGAAGCTTTCTTT. This codes for CASSYMRYTEAFF.

V usage is TRBV10-3 and J usage is TRBJ1-5; tentative D call: TRBD1 (6 bases). Germline V CDR1 and CDR2: ENHRY, SYGVKD. CDR3 length equals 14 residues. Trimming cost V 4 bases and J 6 bases, with 13 bases left between them. CDR3 in DNA: TGTGCCATCAGTGGGGGGGGGCACCCTCAGCCCCAGCATTTT. Residues: CAISGGGHPQPQHF.

The genes are TRBV6-1 and TRBJ2-7, with 7 bases aligning to TRBD2. The length of the CDR3 is 14 residues. After removal of 5 bases from V and 2 bases from J, the junction contained 6 bases not matched to a gene. The germline CDR1 and CDR2 sequences are MNHNS and SASEGT. The CDR3 reads CASSWGGSTYEQYF. CDR3 DNA: TGTGCCAGCAGTTGGGGGGGGTCCACCTACGAGCAGTACTTC.

The chain recombines TRBV6-5 with TRBJ1-2; D call uncertain. Germline V lookup: CDR1 MNHEY, CDR2 SVGAGI. The CDR3 totals 14 residues. Trimming took off 6 bases at V and 1 base at J, with 12 bases between the two ends. The CDR3 bases are TGTGCCAGCAGCGCCGGGATTTATAACTATGGCTACACCTTC. Translation: CASSAGIYNYGYTF.

This clone was recorded once. The gene calls are TRBV19 and TRBJ2-2, with TRBD2 identical over 12 bases. CDR1 and CDR2 (germline): LNHDA, SQIVND (reference sequence). After removal of 5 bases from V and 7 bases from J, the junction contained 8 bases not matched to a gene. The CDR3 consists of 16 residues. CDR3 loop: CASSARTSGVDGELFF. In DNA, the CDR3 is TGTGCCAGTAGTGCCCGGACTAGCGGGGTTGACGGGGAGCTGTTTTTT.

The chain is built from TRBV7-2 and TRBJ2-7; 7 bases fit TRBD2. Germline-derived CDR1 and CDR2 are SGHTA and FQGNSA. The CDR3 has 15 amino acids. The V segment lost 5 bases and the J segment 1 base; nucleotides outside the gene matches: 8. The CDR3 spells CASSTGTTKSYEQYF. The CDR3 region has the DNA TGTGCCAGCAGCACCGGGACTACCAAATCCTACGAGCAGTACTTC.

As regards this clone: The same CDR3 can be traced to other DNA sequences in this sample. V is TRBV5-1 and J is TRBJ1-4; tentative D call: TRBD1 (6 bases). Trimming cost V 4 bases and J 11 bases, with 24 bases left between them. The CDR3 totals 16 residues. From germline, CDR1 is SGHRS and CDR2 YFSETQ. CDR3 nucleotides: TGCGCCAGCAGCCAAGGACAGCCTAATACCCTGCGGAAACTGTTTTTT. It yields the protein CASSQGQPNTLRKLFF.

This clone was seen a few times. The V gene is TRBV6-1, the J gene TRBJ1-1, with D tentatively TRBD1 (6 bases). The CDR3 is 15 residues long. Germline V gene data show CDR1 as MNHNS and CDR2 as SASEGT. V was cut by 2 bases and J by 4 bases, with 14 bases left in between. DNA for the CDR3: TGTGCCAGCAGTGAACGGGGGGCTAAGGGCACTGAAGCTTTCTTT. Translation gives CASSERGAKGTEAFF.

J is TRBJ2-7 and V is TRBV5-1; possible D gene TRBD2, 6 bases. The length of the CDR3 is 15 residues. The V end was cut by 2 bases, the J end by 3 bases, with 15 bases between. The germline V gene encodes CDR1 SGHRS and CDR2 YFSETQ. CDR3: CASSFSRGSFYEQYF. The CDR3 DNA is TGCGCCAGCAGCTTCTCCCGGGGGAGTTTCTACGAGCAGTACTTC.

This clone has just a few counts. This chain uses TRBV4-3 with TRBJ1-2; 7 bases are a match to TRBD1. The length of the CDR3 is 13 residues. CDR1 and CDR2 (germline): LGHNA, YSLEER. After removal of 4 bases from V and 6 bases from J, the junction contained 5 bases not matched to a gene. The CDR3 DNA reads TGCGCCAGCAGCCGAAACAGGGGAAATGGCTACACCTTC. Translated, it gives CASSRNRGNGYTF.

This rearrangement joins TRBV4-2 to TRBJ1-4; 12 bases are a match to TRBD1. Losses at the gene ends were 3 bases for V and 0 bases for J; bases not matched to a gene: 8. CDR1 LGHNA and CDR2 YNFKEQ come from the germline V gene. CDR3 size: 19 residues. The CDR3, as DNA: TGTGCCAGCAGCCAGGGGACAGGGGGCTCCCTCGCAACTAATGAAAAACTGTTTTTT. Translation: CASSQGTGGSLATNEKLFF.

The chain recombines TRBV5-6 with TRBJ1-2, with TRBD1 matching over 7 bases. This CDR3 spans 14 amino acids. V was clipped by 4 bases and J by 7 bases; unmatched bases: 10. The germline CDR1 and CDR2 sequences are SGHDT and YYEEEE. The CDR3 reads CASSLTTGFGGYTF. The CDR3 DNA follows: TGTGCCAGCAGCCTCACGACAGGGTTCGGTGGCTACACCTTC.

The chain combines TRBV7-3 with TRBJ2-1; 9 bases align to TRBD2. The trim removed 2 bases at V and 7 bases at J, leaving 6 bases unmatched. The CDR3 is made up of 15 amino acids. In germline, CDR1 is SGHTA, CDR2 FQGTGA. CDR3 protein: CASSLVSSGGNEQFF. DNA of the CDR3: TGTGCCAGCAGCTTAGTATCCAGCGGGGGGAATGAGCAGTTCTTC.

J is TRBJ2-1 and V is TRBV11-2; 14 bases fit TRBD2. V was pared by 7 bases and J by 0 bases, with 8 bases of the junction left unmatched. Germline CDR1 and CDR2: SGHAT and FQNNGV. The CDR3 contains 18 residues. In DNA, the CDR3 is TGTGCCAGCAACCCCGGGACTAGCGGGGGCTTCTCCTACAATGAGCAGTTCTTC. Translated: CASNPGTSGGFSYNEQFF. Together with reference TRBV11-2 and TRBJ2-1, the CDR3 gives the full variable domain: EAGVAQSPRYKIIEKRQSVAFWCNPISGHATLYWYQQILGQGPKLLIQFQNNGVVDDSQLPKDRFSAERLKGVDSTLKIQPAKLEDSAVYLCASNPGTSGGFSYNEQFFGPGTRLTVL.